This is a list of T cell receptor beta chains from one sample in a study of neurological immune-mediated disorders. TCRdb recomputed calls from the 5' RACE reads with MiXCR, one row per CDR3 protein. The sample holds tens of thousands of distinct CDR3 sequences, about 6% seen once. The sequencing sample was made of CD4+ T cells from blood. These receptors were taken from a woman between 40 and 50 years old in good health. Both conserved end residues are part of each CDR3. The D gene is left open where the match is weak. Only part of the rows carry a size: once, few, many, or a class if the clone is expanded.

j_call	clone_size	d_call	v_call	cdr3_nt	cdr3_aa
TRBJ1-2	many	NA	TRBV3-1	TGTGCCAGCAGCCAAGACTGGACGGACTATGGCTACACCTTC	CASSQDWTDYGYTF
TRBJ1-3	many	TRBD1	TRBV10-3	TGTGCCATCAGCCTGGACAGGGTTGGAAACACCATATATTTT	CAISLDRVGNTIYF
TRBJ2-3	many	NA	TRBV12-3/TRBV12-4	TGTGCCAGCAGCCCCTCAGGTGGGCTGACTAGTGGGACTAGCACAGATACGCAGTATTTT	CASSPSGGLTSGTSTDTQYF
TRBJ1-3	many	NA	TRBV3-1	TGTGCCAGCAGCCTATGGGTACAGAGCTCTGGAAACACCATATATTTT	CASSLWVQSSGNTIYF
TRBJ2-1	many	NA	TRBV7-6	TGTGCCAGCAGCCTCCTGAGGAGAAGCTCCTACAATGAGCAGTTCTTC	CASSLLRRSSYNEQFF
TRBJ1-1	many	NA	TRBV20-1	TGCAGTGCTAGAAGCCCACAGGGCAGCACTGAAGCTTTCTTT	CSARSPQGSTEAFF
TRBJ2-3	many	TRBD2	TRBV20-1	TGCAGTGCCATTGTAGCGGGAGGGCCGATGGATACGCAGTATTTT	CSAIVAGGPMDTQYF
TRBJ2-2	many	NA	TRBV12-3/TRBV12-4	TGTGCCAGCCAAAGATGGGGCACCGGGGAGCTGTTTTTT	CASQRWGTGELFF
TRBJ2-7	many	NA	TRBV6-6	TGTGCCAGCACCAACTATCTCCGGCAGGGCTACGAGCAGTACTTC	CASTNYLRQGYEQYF
TRBJ2-7	many	TRBD2	TRBV20-1	TGCAGTGCTAGGTATCCGGGACTAGCGGGGGGATACGAGCAGTACTTC	CSARYPGLAGGYEQYF
TRBJ2-7	once	TRBD2	TRBV4-2	TGTGCCAGCAGCCAACAAACTAGCGGCGCCTACGAGCAGTACTTC	CASSQQTSGAYEQYF
TRBJ2-7	many	NA	TRBV28	TGTGCCAGCATCCCCGGGCTAGCGTTAGGGGGGGCCTCCTACGAGCAGTACTTC	CASIPGLALGGASYEQYF
TRBJ2-3	many	NA	TRBV14	TGTGCCAGCAGCCGAGCATTGCCCGATACGCAGTATTTT	CASSRALPDTQYF
TRBJ2-5	many	NA	TRBV7-2	TGTGCCAGCTTACGCGCAGAGGGGTACGAGACCCAGTACTTC	CASLRAEGYETQYF
TRBJ1-2	many	NA	TRBV5-1	TGCGCCAGCAGCTTGGCCGGACTGACACCTAACTATGGCTACACCTTC	CASSLAGLTPNYGYTF
TRBJ2-7	many	NA	TRBV11-2	TGTGCCAGCAGCTTAGGTAACAGGGCGGTAGGACAGTACTTC	CASSLGNRAVGQYF
TRBJ1-1	many	NA	TRBV5-1	TGCGCCAGCAGCTTGTTAGGGGCATTCGGGACGGGTATTTCCCCTGAAGCTTTCTTT	CASSLLGAFGTGISPEAFF
TRBJ2-1	many	NA	TRBV12-3/TRBV12-4	TGTGCCAGCAGTTTCGTCGCTGAACAGGGGCAGTTCTTC	CASSFVAEQGQFF
TRBJ2-5	many	NA	TRBV20-1	TGCAGTGCCCTTCTTCGTGCGGGAACCCAAGAGACCCAGTACTTC	CSALLRAGTQETQYF
TRBJ2-7	many	NA	TRBV7-2	TGTGCCAGCAGCTTACCGATACAAACGTACAGGGACTACGAGCAGTACTTC	CASSLPIQTYRDYEQYF
TRBJ2-1	many	NA	TRBV7-9	TGTGCCAGCAGCCGAGGTTACAATGAGCAGTTCTTC	CASSRGYNEQFF
TRBJ2-1	many	NA	TRBV15	TGTGCCACCAGCAGGGACGTCTTGAGCTCCTACAATGAGCAGTTCTTC	CATSRDVLSSYNEQFF
TRBJ2-7	many	NA	TRBV3-1	TGTGCCAGCAGCCAAGCCGGACAAGAGTACTTC	CASSQAGQEYF
TRBJ2-7	many	TRBD2	TRBV5-5	TGTGCCAGCAGCAACCCCTCTTGGGGGACTAGCGGGGGGAGCTCCTACGAGCAGTACTTC	CASSNPSWGTSGGSSYEQYF
TRBJ2-2	many	NA	TRBV5-6	TGTGCCAGCAGCTTGAAAGGGCAACCTAAGGCCGGGGAGCTGTTTTTT	CASSLKGQPKAGELFF
TRBJ2-1	many	TRBD1	TRBV5-1	TGCGCCAGCAGCGCATCAGGGGGCGCCTACAATGAGCAGTTCTTC	CASSASGGAYNEQFF
TRBJ1-5	many	NA	TRBV20-1	TGCAGTGCCGCCCCCCTTTCCCGCGACCTAAACCAGCCCCAGCATTTT	CSAAPLSRDLNQPQHF
TRBJ2-5	many	NA	TRBV7-2	TGTGCCAGCAGCTTAGCGCAAGAGACCCAGTACTTC	CASSLAQETQYF
TRBJ1-2	few	NA	TRBV19	TGTGCCAGTAGTACCTCGGGGTATGGCTACACCTTC	CASSTSGYGYTF
TRBJ1-1	many	NA	TRBV7-2	TGTGCCAGCAGCCCCCAACAGGGCGCGAACACTGAAGCTTTCTTT	CASSPQQGANTEAFF
TRBJ2-5	many	NA	TRBV29-1	TGCAGCGTTGGTACGGGAATTGCAGAGACCCAGTACTTC	CSVGTGIAETQYF
TRBJ1-4	many	NA	TRBV5-6	TGTGCCAGCAGCCGCAGGGAGGGGTATGAAAAACTGTTTTTT	CASSRREGYEKLFF
TRBJ1-4	many	NA	TRBV4-1	TGCGCCAGCAGCCAAGAAGGCGGACACTCTAATGAAAAACTGTTTTTT	CASSQEGGHSNEKLFF
TRBJ2-7	many	NA	TRBV7-8	TGTGCCAGCAGCTCCCCGGGACCCCCGAATACCGAGCAGTACTTC	CASSSPGPPNTEQYF
TRBJ2-2	many	TRBD2	TRBV3-1	TGTGCCAGCAGCCAAGGACTAGCGGGAGCGGACACCGGGGAGCTGTTTTTT	CASSQGLAGADTGELFF
TRBJ2-2	many	NA	TRBV12-3/TRBV12-4	TGTGCCAGCAGTTTACCAGGGAACACCGGGGAGCTGTTTTTT	CASSLPGNTGELFF
TRBJ2-5	many	TRBD1	TRBV7-2	TGTGCCAGCAGCAAGACAGGGCAACAAGAGACCCAGTACTTC	CASSKTGQQETQYF
TRBJ2-4	NA	NA	TRBV28	TGTGCCAGCAGCTCCCTTTTAGGGGTGTGCCCCGTGTACATTCAGTACTTC	CASSSLLGVCPVYIQYF
TRBJ1-1	many	TRBD1	TRBV6-5	TGTGCCAGCAGTTACTCTGGACAGGTGAACACTGAAGCTTTCTTT	CASSYSGQVNTEAFF
TRBJ2-1	many	TRBD2	TRBV5-1	TGCGCCAGCAGCTCGGCAGCGGGAGGTTACAATGAGCAGTTCTTC	CASSSAAGGYNEQFF
TRBJ2-7	many	NA	TRBV28	TGTGCCAGCAGTGAGCAGGTCCCCTACGAGCAGTACTTC	CASSEQVPYEQYF
TRBJ2-3	many	TRBD1	TRBV5-1	TGCGCCAGTAGCTCAGGGGGCGAGGTAGATACGCAGTATTTT	CASSSGGEVDTQYF
TRBJ1-5	many	NA	TRBV7-2	TGTGCCAGCAGCGCAAGACAATATAGCAATCAGCCCCAGCATTTT	CASSARQYSNQPQHF
TRBJ2-7	many	NA	TRBV5-1	TGCGCCAGCAGCTTGGCCCCCCCAGGGATCGGGCCCTACGAGCAGTACTTC	CASSLAPPGIGPYEQYF
TRBJ2-1	many	NA	TRBV20-1	TGCAGTGCTAGCCGAGTGAAGGGTGACAATGAGCAGTTCTTC	CSASRVKGDNEQFF
TRBJ2-7	many	NA	TRBV12-3/TRBV12-4	TGTGCCAGCAGTTTAATAATAGGGTACGAGCAGTACTTC	CASSLIIGYEQYF
TRBJ2-1	many	NA	TRBV3-1	TGTGCCAGCAGCCAAGCGAGTACTGAGCAGTTCTTC	CASSQASTEQFF
TRBJ2-2	few	NA	TRBV24-1	TGTGCCAGCCGCTTCGGGGACACCGGGGAGCTGTTTTTT	CASRFGDTGELFF
TRBJ2-1	many	NA	TRBV20-1	TGCAGTGCTAGAGATTGGGGCGGGCCTTCCTACAATGAGCAGTTCTTC	CSARDWGGPSYNEQFF
TRBJ2-2	many	TRBD2	TRBV15	TGTGCCACCAGCAGAGAGGATGGACTAGCGGGAGCCGGGGAGCTGTTTTTT	CATSREDGLAGAGELFF